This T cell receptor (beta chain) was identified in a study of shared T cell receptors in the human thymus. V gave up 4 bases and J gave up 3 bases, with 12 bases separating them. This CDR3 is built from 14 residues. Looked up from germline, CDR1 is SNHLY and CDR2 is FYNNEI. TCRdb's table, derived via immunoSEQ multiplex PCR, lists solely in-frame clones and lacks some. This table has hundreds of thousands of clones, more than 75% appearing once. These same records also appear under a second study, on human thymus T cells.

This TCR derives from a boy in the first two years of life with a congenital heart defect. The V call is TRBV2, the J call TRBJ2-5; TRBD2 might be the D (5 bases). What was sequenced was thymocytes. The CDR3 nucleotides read TGTGCCAGCAGTGGAGGGCAGAACAAAGAGACCCAGTACTTC. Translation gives CASSGGQNKETQYF.